Detailed here is one T cell receptor (beta chain). Its target is unknown. Some clones are missing from TCRdb's copy, which holds only in-frame ones; the method was immunoSEQ multiplex PCR. This table holds almost 70,000 clones, nearly 96% found once. V lost 1 base to trimming and J lost 7 bases, with 11 bases between them. The CDR3 covers 14 residues. In germline, CDR1 is LNHNV, CDR2 YYDKDF (reference sequence). This record comes from a study of cytomegalovirus exposure and HLA in healthy donors. At the level of the study: The same platform used for the roughly 610 first-cohort repertoires was also used for the 95 to 150 validation repertoires, as a later analysis reported. Study outcomes and limitations: Under in vitro conditions, three CMV-associated chains were confirmed as specific for CMV antigens.

The donors were part of the validation cohort, which consisted of more than 90 subjects and was separate from the first cohort of 670 or so subjects. The specimen was PBMCs. J is TRBJ2-1 and V is TRBV15, with D perhaps TRBD2 (6 bases). The sequence derives from a woman under 30 in good health and CMV-seropositive. The CDR3 DNA follows: TGTGCCACCAGCAGAGGACGGGAGACGAATGAGCAGTTCTTC. Its protein product is CATSRGRETNEQFF.